This T cell receptor beta chain derives from a study of OX40 agonist ivuxolimab in advanced cancers. V lost 5 bases to trimming and J lost 2 bases, with 14 bases between them. Germline-derived CDR1 and CDR2 are SGHVS and FQNEAQ. The CDR3 has 15 amino acids. TCRdb keeps only in-frame clones here, not all; method: immunoSEQ multiplex PCR. The sample holds 90,000 to 120,000 clones, 91% seen once. As for this clone: Its matching antigen is unknown.

Study-wide results and limits: Part of the nonresponder group also had normalized T-cell clonal expansion that was low.

The sequenced sample was CD4+ or CD8+ T cells sorted from blood, obtained in a trial of the OX40 agonist ivuxolimab. This receptor was taken from an adult with an advanced solid tumor such as melanoma, head and neck, liver or kidney cancer. The rearrangement uses TRBV7-8 and TRBJ2-3; D is possibly TRBD2 (6 bases). The CDR3 here is CASSIGTGNTDTQYF. The CDR3, as DNA: TGTGCCAGCAGCATAGGGACTGGCAACACAGATACGCAGTATTTT.